Below are 21 T cell receptor beta chains sequenced from a single sample in a study of human T cells and chemical hapten exposure. TCRdb independently ran MiXCR on the RACE reads; one entry per CDR3 protein. The profile shows 300,000 to 400,000 distinct CDR3 sequences, around 6.9% of them singletons. Time point specified: patch test 1, 2 weeks after DPC sensitization. The sample's treatment: therapeutic diphenylcyclopropenone sensitization with weekly scalp DPC. The specimen comprised whole blood, sampled in connection with sensitization to the hapten diphenylcyclopropenone (DPC). The receptors here all came from a woman between 18 and 29 years old with alopecia areata. Some clones in this sample may be carry-over from other donors' samples.

The sample holds many counts of this clonotype. CDR3 nucleotides: TGTGCCAGCAGCCGGGAAGCGAATTCACCCCTCCACTTT. Translation: CASSREANSPLHF. This sequence joins TRBV7-9 and TRBJ1-6; no clear D. The CDR3 covers 13 residues. The germline CDR1 and CDR2 sequences are SEHNR and FQNEAQ (reference sequence). V was clipped by 5 bases and J by 7 bases, with 9 bases between them. The variable domain in full, with the rest retrieved from reference TRBV7-9 and TRBJ1-6, is DTGVSQNPRHKITKRGQNVTFRCDPISEHNRLYWYRQTLGQGPEFLTYFQNEAQLEKSRLLSDRFSAERPKGSFSTLEIQRTEQGDSAMYLCASSREANSPLHFGNGTRLTVT.

The chain couples TRBV7-8 to TRBJ2-3; D might be TRBD2 (6 bases). The CDR3 sequence is 13 residues long. Deletions cut 11 bases from V and 3 bases from J, with 15 bases between. Per germline, CDR1 SGHVS and CDR2 FQNEAQ. CDR3 region: CALGGGVTDTQYF. The CDR3 nucleotides are TGTGCCCTCGGTGGCGGGGTAACAGATACGCAGTATTTT.

This clonotype was seen more than once but under ten times. The chain uses TRBV4-2 and TRBJ1-4; D is possibly TRBD1 (5 bases). The CDR3 runs to 16 residues. Germline-derived CDR1 and CDR2 are LGHNA and YNFKEQ. Trimming took 3 bases from V and 0 from J, leaving 11 bases between them. In nucleotides, the CDR3 is TGTGCCAGCAGCCAGGCACGGGACGCAACTAATGAAAAACTGTTTTTT. Protein product: CASSQARDATNEKLFF.

There are many counts of this clonotype. The J gene is TRBJ1-1, the V gene TRBV29-1; TRBD1 agrees at 9 bases. This CDR3 region has 9 residues. Germline CDR1 and CDR2: SQVTM and ANQGSEA. The CDR3, as DNA: TGCCGGACAGGGGAAGAAGCTTTCTTT. It specifies CRTGEEAFF.

This clonotype was seen a few times. The chain joins TRBV3-1 to TRBJ1-2; D remains unclear. The germline V gene has CDR1 LGHDT and CDR2 YNNKEL (reference sequence). V was shortened by 5 bases and J by 6 bases, with 16 bases between the two germline ends. CDR3 length equals 14 residues. CDR3 protein: CASSDTIGSDGYTF. CDR3 DNA: TGTGCCAGCAGCGATACCATTGGAAGCGATGGCTACACCTTC.

This clonotype showed up just a few times. The rearrangement uses TRBV9 and TRBJ2-7; D is possibly TRBD1 (6 bases). The CDR3 loop spans 15 amino acids. The V and J ends lost 4 bases and 4 bases respectively, with 18 bases between them. CDR1 SGDLS and CDR2 YYNGEE come from the germline V gene. CDR3 sequence: CASSPTAGGGYEQYF. As DNA, the CDR3 is TGTGCCAGCAGCCCGACCGCTGGGGGCGGGTACGAGCAGTACTTC.

This clonotype was seen more than once but under ten times. The chain is built from TRBV21-1 and TRBJ2-3; TRBD2, the table's D call, lacks a check against the DNA. TRBV21-1 is given as a pseudogene. CDR3 length equals 16 residues. CDR3 in DNA: TGTGCCAGCAGATTTGGAGCTAGCGGGGGGCAATATACGCAGTATTTT. Protein: CASRFGASGGQYTQYF.

A few counts support this clonotype. The rearrangement uses TRBV5-1 and TRBJ2-3; 7 bases map to TRBD1. V was pared by 0 bases and J by 7 bases, with 8 bases of the junction left unmatched. From germline, CDR1 is SGHRS and CDR2 YFSETQ. This CDR3 is built from 15 residues. The CDR3 bases are TGCGCCAGCAGCTTGGGGGACAGCGGTTTGAATACGCAGTATTTT. Its protein is CASSLGDSGLNTQYF. Using reference TRBV5-1 and TRBJ2-3 for the parts outside the CDR3, the full variable domain is KAGVTQTPRYLIKTRGQQVTLSCSPISGHRSVSWYQQTPGQGLQFLFEYFSETQRNKGNFPGRFSGRQFSNSRSEMNVSTLELGDSALYLCASSLGDSGLNTQYFGPGTRLTVL.

The V and J genes are TRBV7-2 and TRBJ2-2; a weak D match, TRBD2 (6 bases). The V and J ends lost 3 bases and 4 bases respectively, with 9 bases between them. Germline CDR1 SGHTA, CDR2 FQGNSA. The CDR3 totals 14 residues. The chain's CDR3 is CASSFGRVTGELFF. In DNA form, the CDR3 reads TGTGCCAGCAGCTTCGGGAGAGTCACCGGGGAGCTGTTTTTT. Using reference TRBV7-2 and TRBJ2-2 for the parts outside the CDR3, the full variable domain is GAGVSQSPSNKVTEKGKDVELRCDPISGHTALYWYRQSLGQGLEFLIYFQGNSAPDKSGLPSDRFSAERTGGSVSTLTIQRTQQEDSAVYLCASSFGRVTGELFFGEGSRLTVL.

This clonotype turned up a few times. CDR3 sequence: CASSFTGADTQYF. Written as DNA, the CDR3 is TGTGCCAGCAGTTTTACAGGGGCAGATACGCAGTATTTT. This sequence joins TRBV6-1 and TRBJ2-3; TRBD1 aligns across 7 bases. The CDR3 is 13 residues long. Unmatched junction bases numbered 3, after V lost 5 bases and J lost 4 bases. Germline lookup yields CDR1 MNHNS and CDR2 SASEGT.

This chain links TRBV7-2 with TRBJ2-2, with TRBD2 matching 7 bases. The V gene end was trimmed by 3 bases and the J gene end by 0 bases; junction bases not matched to a gene: 4. This CDR3 has 16 amino acids. Germline V gene data show CDR1 as SGHTA and CDR2 as FQGNSA. The CDR3 DNA reads TGTGCCAGCAGCTTCCCTAGCGGCCCGAACACCGGGGAGCTGTTTTTT. It specifies CASSFPSGPNTGELFF.

This rearrangement joins TRBV13 to TRBJ1-1; D unclear. Germline CDR1 is PRHDT and CDR2 is FYEKMQ (reference sequence). The CDR3 extends over 12 amino acids. V dropped 1 base and J dropped 10 bases, with 10 bases sitting between them. The CDR3 nucleotides are TGTGCCAGCAGCTTAGCCCCCCAGGCAGCTTTCTTT. Amino acid sequence: CASSLAPQAAFF. Based on the CDR3 plus reference TRBV13 and TRBJ1-1, the full variable domain is AAGVIQSPRHLIKEKRETATLKCYPIPRHDTVYWYQQGPGQDPQFLISFYEKMQSDKGSIPDRFSAQQFSDYHSELNMSSLELGDSALYFCASSLAPQAAFFGQGTRLTVV.

This CDR3 is CSVGTGRTDTQYF. CDR3 bases: TGCAGCGTTGGGACAGGGAGGACAGATACGCAGTATTTT. The chain employs TRBV29-1 and TRBJ2-3, with 8 bases lining up with TRBD1. CDR3 size: 13 residues. After removal of 4 bases from V and 3 bases from J, the junction contained 3 bases not matched to a gene. The germline V gene has CDR1 SQVTM and CDR2 ANQGSEA.

With regard to this clonotype: At one end the junction does not follow the germline gene, possibly because of a read error. The chain links TRBV6-5 to TRBJ1-4, with 8 nucleotides matching TRBD1. Germline CDR1 is MNHEY and CDR2 is SVGAGI. CDR3 length: 12 amino acids. This chain's CDR3 is CASSDSTGALFF. The CDR3 bases are TGTGCCAGCAGTGACTCGACAGGGGCACTGTTTTTT.

The chain links TRBV3-1 to TRBJ2-2, with D maybe TRBD1 (5 bases). Trimming removed 0 bases from V and 6 bases from J, with 8 bases in between. The CDR3 has 14 residues. Germline assignment: CDR1 LGHDT and CDR2 YNNKEL (reference sequence). CDR3 sequence: CASSQDQGSGELFF. As DNA, the CDR3 is TGTGCCAGCAGCCAAGATCAGGGCTCCGGGGAGCTGTTTTTT.

This chain connects TRBV5-1 to TRBJ1-1, with 8 bases aligning to TRBD1. This CDR3 comprises 16 residues. Germline V gene sequence: CDR1 SGHRS, CDR2 YFSETQ. Unmatched junction bases numbered 11, after V lost 4 bases and J lost 3 bases. The CDR3 DNA reads as TGCGCCAGCAGCCGCAATGCCCTGGGACAGGACACTGAAGCTTTCTTT. It translates to CASSRNALGQDTEAFF.

The chain uses TRBV3-1 and TRBJ1-2; D remains unclear. The CDR3 is made up of 12 amino acids. The V gene's germline CDR1 is LGHDT and CDR2 YNNKEL (reference sequence). The V end was cut by 4 bases, the J end by 7 bases, with 10 bases between. CDR3: CASSLNSRGYTF. The CDR3 DNA sequence: TGTGCCAGCAGCCTAAACAGTCGTGGCTACACCTTC. Combining the CDR3 with reference TRBV3-1 and TRBJ1-2 gives the whole variable domain DTAVSQTPKYLVTQMGNDKSIKCEQNLGHDTMYWYKQDSKKFLKIMFSYNNKELIINETVPNRFSPKSPDKAHLNLHINSLELGDSAVYFCASSLNSRGYTFGSGTRLTVV.

This clonotype was seen at least ten times. The chain links TRBV29-1 to TRBJ2-6; D call uncertain. Germline V gene lookup returns CDR1 SQVTM and CDR2 ANQGSEA. CDR3 size: 18 residues. V was trimmed by 0 bases and J by 1 base, leaving 16 bases between them. CDR3 residues: CSVEDPIGFPSGANVLTF. CDR3 sequence (DNA): TGCAGCGTTGAAGATCCGATCGGGTTTCCATCTGGGGCCAACGTCCTGACTTTC.

The rearrangement links TRBV7-2 to TRBJ2-3; D possibly corresponds to TRBD2 (7 bases). Between the trimmed V and J ends, which lost 3 bases and 1 base, there was a span of 14 bases. Per germline, CDR1 SGHTA and CDR2 FQGNSA. This CDR3 region has 16 residues. The CDR3 loop reads CASSFLGGPGTDTQYF. The CDR3, as DNA: TGTGCCAGCAGCTTCCTGGGGGGGCCTGGCACAGATACGCAGTATTTT.

V is TRBV5-4 and J is TRBJ1-3; D is undetermined. Trimming took 0 bases from V and 0 from J, leaving 7 bases between them. In germline, CDR1 is SGHNT, CDR2 YYREEE (reference sequence). This CDR3 is 15 amino acids long. CDR3 nucleotides: TGTGCCAGCAGCTTGGACTCTATCTCTGGAAACACCATATATTTT. Translating it yields CASSLDSISGNTIYF.

This clonotype was observed a handful of times. The chain joins TRBV27 to TRBJ1-1; 7 bases map to TRBD1. Trimming took 5 bases from V and 0 from J; bases not matched to a gene: 9. Germline values: CDR1 MNHEY, CDR2 SMNVEV (reference sequence). The CDR3 length is 16 residues. The CDR3 region is CASSLRQGLMNTEAFF. In DNA form, the CDR3 reads TGTGCCAGCAGTCTTCGACAGGGCCTTATGAACACTGAAGCTTTCTTT.